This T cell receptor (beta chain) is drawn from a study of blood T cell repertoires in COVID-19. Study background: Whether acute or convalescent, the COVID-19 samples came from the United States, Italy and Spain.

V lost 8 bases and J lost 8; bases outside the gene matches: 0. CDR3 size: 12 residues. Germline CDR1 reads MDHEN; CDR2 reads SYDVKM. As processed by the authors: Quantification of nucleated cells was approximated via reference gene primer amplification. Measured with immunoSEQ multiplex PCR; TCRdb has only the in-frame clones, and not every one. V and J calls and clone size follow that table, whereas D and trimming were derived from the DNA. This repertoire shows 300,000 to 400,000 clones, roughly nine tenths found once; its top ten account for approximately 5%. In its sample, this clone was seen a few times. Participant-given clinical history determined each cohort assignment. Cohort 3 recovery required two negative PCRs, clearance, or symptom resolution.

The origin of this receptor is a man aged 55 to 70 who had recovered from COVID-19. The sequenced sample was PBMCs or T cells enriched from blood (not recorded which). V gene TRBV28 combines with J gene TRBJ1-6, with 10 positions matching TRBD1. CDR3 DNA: TGTGCCAGCGGACAGGGGGATTCACCCCTCCACTTT. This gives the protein CASGQGDSPLHF.